The 19 T cell receptor beta chains listed next were all sequenced from one sample in a study of T cell changes during pregnancy in multiple sclerosis. TCRdb keeps only in-frame clones here, not all; method: immunoSEQ multiplex PCR. The table lists 25,000 to 30,000 clones, about 92% of them singletons, with 0.65% to 0.9% in the top ten. The material was CD4+ T cells from peripheral blood mononuclear cells, obtained in the first trimester of pregnancy. The receptors were sampled from a female donor with multiple sclerosis, enrolled in a pregnancy study.

The rearrangement uses TRBV4-3 and TRBJ2-2, with TRBD2 identical over 8 bases. The germline gives CDR1 LGHNA, CDR2 YSLEER. CDR3 length equals 18 residues. The ends lost 0 bases at V and 5 bases at J; junction bases unmatched: 11. This CDR3 reads CASSQDPPGLGLTGELFF. The CDR3 DNA is TGCGCCAGCAGCCAAGATCCCCCGGGACTAGGTTTGACCGGGGAGCTGTTTTTT.

V and J are TRBV2 and TRBJ1-5, with a possible D match to TRBD1 (5 bases). Germline assignment: CDR1 SNHLY and CDR2 FYNNEI. CDR3 length equals 14 residues. Deletions cut 6 bases from V and 0 bases from J, with 9 bases between. The CDR3 region has the DNA TGTGCCAGCAGATCGGGACTTAGCAATCAGCCCCAGCATTTT. This encodes CASRSGLSNQPQHF.

The chain combines TRBV5-4 with TRBJ2-1; TRBD2 aligns across 9 bases. Losses at the gene ends were 2 bases for V and 5 bases for J; bases not matched to a gene: 8. Germline CDR1 SGHNT, CDR2 YYREEE (reference sequence). CDR3 size: 16 residues. The CDR3: CASSLGGLAGNNEQFF. As DNA, the CDR3 is TGTGCCAGCAGCTTAGGCGGGCTAGCGGGGAACAATGAGCAGTTCTTC.

The rearrangement uses TRBV18 and TRBJ2-1; D is perhaps TRBD1 (5 bases). In germline, CDR1 is KGHSH, CDR2 LQKENI. CDR3 length equals 13 residues. V lost 3 bases to trimming and J lost 10 bases, with 13 bases between them. The CDR3, as DNA: TGTGCCAGCTCACCTCAACAGGCTAGGGAGCAGTTCTTC. Translating gives CASSPQQAREQFF.

V gene TRBV30 combines with J gene TRBJ2-5; D remains unclear. The CDR3 runs to 14 residues. V was shortened by 3 bases and J by 2 bases, with 13 bases between the two germline ends. Germline CDR1 reads GTSNPN; CDR2 reads SVGIG (reference sequence). Written as DNA, the CDR3 is TGTGCCTGGAGCGCAGGCCCCGAACAAGAGACCCAGTACTTC. Protein: CAWSAGPEQETQYF.

The V and J genes are TRBV5-4 and TRBJ2-6, with 14 positions matching TRBD2. Germline V gives CDR1 SGHNT, CDR2 YYREEE (reference sequence). V shed 0 bases and J 2 bases; nucleotides not matched to a gene: 4. There are 19 residues in the CDR3. This CDR3 is CASSLGLTSGGAGANVLTF. CDR3 nucleotides: TGTGCCAGCAGCTTGGGCCTGACTAGCGGGGGGGCTGGGGCCAACGTCCTGACTTTC.

The CDR3, as DNA: TGTGCCAGCAGCTTTCCCCTAGCGGGGGGTCCAGATACGCAGTATTTT. The encoded protein is CASSFPLAGGPDTQYF. This rearrangement joins TRBV7-2 to TRBJ2-3, with TRBD2 identical over 11 bases. The CDR3 is 16 residues long. CDR1 SGHTA and CDR2 FQGNSA come from the germline V gene. V was pared by 3 bases and J by 4 bases, with 6 bases of the junction left unmatched.

V gene TRBV2 combines with J gene TRBJ1-6; 9 nucleotides agree with TRBD1. In germline, CDR1 is SNHLY, CDR2 FYNNEI. The CDR3 spans 15 residues. Trimming took 3 bases from V and 7 from J; bases not matched to a gene: 4. DNA for the CDR3: TGTGCCAGCAGTGATACAGGGGGCTTCAATTCACCCCTCCACTTT. Translating gives CASSDTGGFNSPLHF.

This chain connects TRBV5-1 to TRBJ2-1; a possible D gene is TRBD2 (7 bases). Trimming shortened V by 4 bases and J by 10 bases, and 21 bases separated the two germline ends. Germline V gives CDR1 SGHRS, CDR2 YFSETQ. The CDR3 has 15 amino acids. As DNA, the CDR3 is TGCGCCAGCAGCCCCAACACGGGGGGCCTCCGGGAGCAGTTCTTC. Protein sequence: CASSPNTGGLREQFF.

The chain links TRBV4-1 to TRBJ1-6; D call uncertain. Germline-derived CDR1 and CDR2 are MGHRA and YSYEKL. The CDR3 spans 15 residues. V shed 1 base and J shed 6 bases, with 10 bases lying between them. CDR3 sequence: CASSQGRGPNSPLHF. The CDR3 coding sequence is TGCGCCAGCAGCCAAGGTAGAGGCCCTAATTCACCCCTCCACTTT.

The chain combines TRBV9 with TRBJ2-5; the D gene is possibly TRBD2 (6 bases). Trimming removed 1 base from V and 1 base from J, with 11 bases in between. CDR3 length: 15 amino acids. Per germline, CDR1 SGDLS and CDR2 YYNGEE. CDR3 amino acids: CASSVRMGGQETQYF. The CDR3 DNA is TGTGCCAGCAGCGTACGCATGGGGGGCCAAGAGACCCAGTACTTC.

The rearrangement links TRBV27 to TRBJ2-7, with TRBD2 identical over 9 bases. The V segment lost 6 bases and the J segment 1 base; nucleotides outside the gene matches: 4. The CDR3 is 14 residues long. Germline lookup yields CDR1 MNHEY and CDR2 SMNVEV (reference sequence). The CDR3 spells CASRVAGGSYEQYF. The CDR3 bases are TGTGCCAGCAGAGTGGCGGGGGGGTCCTACGAGCAGTACTTC.

This rearrangement joins TRBV5-5 to TRBJ1-6; perhaps TRBD1 as D (6 bases). Trimming took 4 bases from V and 2 from J, leaving 10 bases between them. Germline V gene data show CDR1 as SGHKS and CDR2 as YYEKEE (reference sequence). There are 15 residues in the CDR3. The CDR3 DNA follows: TGTGCCAGCAGCCCACAGGGAACCTATAATTCACCCCTCCACTTT. Amino acid sequence: CASSPQGTYNSPLHF.

The rearrangement joins TRBV2 to TRBJ1-1; D is unclear. The length of the CDR3 is 14 residues. With 7 bases removed from V and 8 bases from J, the gap between germline ends came to 20 bases. Germline values: CDR1 SNHLY, CDR2 FYNNEI. Here the CDR3 DNA reads TGTGCCAGCACCCTAGCCAGGACCGCAAGGGAAGCTTTCTTT. This codes for CASTLARTAREAFF.

This clone has just one count. The gene calls are TRBV30 and TRBJ1-3; D possibly corresponds to TRBD1 (5 bases). Trimming stripped 3 bases from V and 3 bases from J, with 9 bases between. This CDR3 region has 13 residues. Germline CDR1 is GTSNPN and CDR2 is SVGIG (reference sequence). This chain's CDR3 is CAWSSGDGNTIYF. CDR3 coding DNA: TGTGCCTGGAGCTCGGGGGATGGAAACACCATATATTTT. Drawing the rest from reference TRBV30 and TRBJ1-3, the complete variable domain is SQTIHQWPATLVQPVGSPLSLECTVEGTSNPNLYWYRQAAGRGLQLLFYSVGIGQISSEVPQNLSASRPQDRQFILSSKKLLLSDSGFYLCAWSSGDGNTIYFGEGSWLTVV.

The V gene is TRBV2, the J gene TRBJ2-3; possible D gene TRBD2, 6 bases. Trimming took off 2 bases at V and 0 bases at J, with 12 bases between the two ends. The germline CDR1 and CDR2 sequences are SNHLY and FYNNEI. This CDR3 has 16 residues. The CDR3 sequence is CASSENLGGSTDTQYF. The CDR3 nucleotides read TGTGCCAGCAGTGAAAACCTCGGGGGTAGCACAGATACGCAGTATTTT.

The CDR3 DNA sequence: TGTGCCAGCAGAGACATCTCCTACGAGCAGTACTTC. Amino acid sequence: CASRDISYEQYF. The rearrangement links TRBV2 to TRBJ2-7; D is undetermined. CDR3 length: 12 residues. Germline-derived CDR1 and CDR2 are SNHLY and FYNNEI. Trimming left V 6 bases short and J 0 bases short, with 6 bases between.

The chain couples TRBV9 to TRBJ2-3; no firm D call. Trimming took 0 bases from V and 2 from J, leaving 13 bases between them. Germline V CDR1 and CDR2: SGDLS, YYNGEE. The CDR3 runs 16 residues. The CDR3 nucleotides are TGTGCCAGCAGCGTAGGGCCAGGCTTAACCACAGATACGCAGTATTTT. It specifies CASSVGPGLTTDTQYF. Full variable domain (outside the CDR3, taken from reference TRBV9 and TRBJ2-3): DSGVTQTPKHLITATGQRVTLRCSPRSGDLSVYWYQQSLDQGLQFLIQYYNGEERAKGNILERFSAQQFPDLHSELNLSSLELGDSALYFCASSVGPGLTTDTQYFGPGTRLTVL.

This sequence joins TRBV18 and TRBJ2-7, with D possibly being TRBD1 (6 bases). V lost 6 bases and J 5 bases, leaving 14 bases between the germline ends. CDR3 length: 13 amino acids. Per germline, CDR1 KGHSH and CDR2 LQKENI. In nucleotides, the CDR3 is TGTGCCAGCTCGCACAGGGACCCCGACGAGCAGTACTTC. Amino acids: CASSHRDPDEQYF.